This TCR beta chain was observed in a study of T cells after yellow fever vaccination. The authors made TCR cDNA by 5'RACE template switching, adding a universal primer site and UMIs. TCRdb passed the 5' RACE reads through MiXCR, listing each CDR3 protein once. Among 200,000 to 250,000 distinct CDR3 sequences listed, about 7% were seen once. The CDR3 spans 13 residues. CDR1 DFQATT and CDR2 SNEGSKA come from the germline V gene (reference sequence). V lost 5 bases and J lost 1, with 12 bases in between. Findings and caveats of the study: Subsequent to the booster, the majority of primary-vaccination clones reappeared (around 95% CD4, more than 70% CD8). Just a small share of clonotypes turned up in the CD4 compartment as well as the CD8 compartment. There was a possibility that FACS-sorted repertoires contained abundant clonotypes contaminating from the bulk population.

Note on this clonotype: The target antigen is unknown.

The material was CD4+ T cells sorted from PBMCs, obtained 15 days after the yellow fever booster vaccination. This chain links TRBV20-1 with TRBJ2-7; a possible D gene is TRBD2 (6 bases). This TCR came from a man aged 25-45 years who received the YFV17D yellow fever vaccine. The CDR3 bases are TGCAGTGCTGGACACGGGACTTCCTACGAGCAGTACTTC. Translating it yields CSAGHGTSYEQYF.